A single sample gave rise to the 29 T cell receptor beta chains below, sequenced in a study of blood T cells in healthy people across ages. The authors ran a second PCR of roughly 6 to 12 cycles using a sample-barcoded 5' primer and a J-beta primer mix. Each CDR3 protein is one row after TCRdb ran MiXCR on the 5' RACE reads. The sample lists around 800,000 distinct CDR3 sequences; 62% were seen once. The sequenced material came from blood. The receptors originated from a young man in good health.

V is TRBV28 and J is TRBJ2-7, with 11 bases fitting TRBD2. The CDR3 length is 14 residues. Losses at the gene ends were 8 bases for V and 4 bases for J; bases not matched to a gene: 7. In germline, CDR1 is MDHEN, CDR2 SYDVKM. The CDR3 DNA reads TGTGCCAGCTGGGCTAGCGGGGGGCCTTACGAGCAGTACTTC. Protein product: CASWASGGPYEQYF.

The chain employs TRBV11-2 and TRBJ1-1; D ambiguous. Between the trimmed V and J ends, which lost 7 bases and 3 bases, there was a span of 12 bases. The CDR3 spans 13 residues. From germline, CDR1 is SGHAT and CDR2 FQNNGV. The chain's CDR3 is CASTLTRDTEAFF. CDR3 bases: TGTGCCAGCACCCTAACCCGGGACACTGAAGCTTTCTTT.

The chain is built from TRBV7-2 and TRBJ2-2; no definite D call. The CDR3 is 13 residues long. The germline V gene encodes CDR1 SGHTA and CDR2 FQGNSA. Deletions cut 3 bases from V and 7 bases from J, with 9 bases between. The CDR3 coding sequence is TGTGCCAGCAGCTTTACACGGATCGGGGAGCTGTTTTTT. The encoded protein is CASSFTRIGELFF.

The chain links TRBV7-2 to TRBJ2-7, with 9 positions matching TRBD2. Trimming at V came to 3 bases and at J to 1 base, leaving 4 bases not matched to a gene. Looked up from germline, CDR1 is SGHTA and CDR2 is FQGNSA. The length of the CDR3 is 15 residues. The CDR3 DNA reads TGTGCCAGCAGCTTCGGGACTAGCTTTTCCTACGAGCAGTACTTC. It yields the protein CASSFGTSFSYEQYF.

The rearrangement joins TRBV7-9 to TRBJ1-6; D not resolved. Trimming removed 8 bases from V and 5 bases from J, with 13 bases in between. The CDR3 has 14 amino acids. The germline gives CDR1 SEHNR, CDR2 FQNEAQ (reference sequence). The CDR3, as DNA: TGTGCCAGCCGCTCAACGGGTGATAATTCACCCCTCCACTTT. Translation gives CASRSTGDNSPLHF.

This clonotype was picked up a small number of times. The genes are TRBV9 and TRBJ2-3; D may be TRBD2 (6 bases). V was trimmed by 4 bases and J by 1 base, leaving 13 bases between them. Germline assignment: CDR1 SGDLS and CDR2 YYNGEE. CDR3 size: 15 residues. CDR3 sequence: CASSKEEGRTDTQYF. The DNA of the CDR3 is TGTGCCAGCAGCAAAGAGGAGGGGCGCACAGATACGCAGTATTTT. Using reference TRBV9 and TRBJ2-3 for the parts outside the CDR3, the full variable domain is DSGVTQTPKHLITATGQRVTLRCSPRSGDLSVYWYQQSLDQGLQFLIQYYNGEERAKGNILERFSAQQFPDLHSELNLSSLELGDSALYFCASSKEEGRTDTQYFGPGTRLTVL.

The gene calls are TRBV9 and TRBJ2-4; D is unclear. Germline V gene sequence: CDR1 SGDLS, CDR2 YYNGEE. Trimming took off 6 bases at V and 0 bases at J, with 7 bases between the two ends. CDR3 length equals 13 residues. CDR3 loop: CASTGIAKNIQYF. CDR3 in DNA: TGTGCCAGCACGGGCATAGCCAAAAACATTCAGTACTTC.

The chain uses TRBV20-1 and TRBJ1-2; perhaps TRBD1 as D (6 bases). With 4 bases removed from V and 7 bases from J, the gap between germline ends came to 16 bases. Per the germline V gene, CDR1 is DFQATT and CDR2 is SNEGSKA (reference sequence). The CDR3 extends over 13 amino acids. This CDR3 reads CSAIQGGASGYTF. The CDR3 DNA sequence: TGCAGTGCTATCCAAGGGGGGGCCTCTGGCTACACCTTC.

V gene TRBV20-1 combines with J gene TRBJ2-1, with a weak D call TRBD2 (6 bases). Trimming removed 3 bases from V and 9 bases from J, with 6 bases in between. The CDR3 is 10 residues long. The germline CDR1 and CDR2 sequences are DFQATT and SNEGSKA (reference sequence). CDR3 nucleotide sequence: TGCAGTGCTAGTAGCGGTGAGCAGTTCTTC. This sequence encodes CSASSGEQFF.

This clonotype was detected once. The CDR3 coding sequence is TGCGCCAGCAGCTTGAGGCGGGGCCCCTCTAGCACAGATACGCAGTATTTT. This codes for CASSLRRGPSSTDTQYF. The chain uses TRBV5-1 and TRBJ2-3; D possibly corresponds to TRBD2 (6 bases). The CDR3 is 17 residues long. V lost 1 base to trimming and J lost 0 bases, with 15 bases between them. Germline V gene sequence: CDR1 SGHRS, CDR2 YFSETQ.

The chain is built from TRBV3-1 and TRBJ2-1, with D possibly being TRBD2 (6 bases). CDR1 is LGHDT, CDR2 YNNKEL, per germline (reference sequence). Trimming took 4 bases from V and 12 from J, leaving 16 bases between them. The CDR3 is 13 residues long. The CDR3 nucleotides are TGTGCCAGCAGCCGAGATACCGGGAGTGGGCAGTTCTTC. It codes for CASSRDTGSGQFF.

The CDR3 bases are TGCAGTACAGGTTTGGGTAATGAGCAGTTCTTC. Its translation: CSTGLGNEQFF. V is TRBV29-1 and J is TRBJ2-1; tentative D call: TRBD1 (5 bases). This CDR3 is 11 amino acids long. Germline CDR1 and CDR2: SQVTM and ANQGSEA.

The V call is TRBV28, the J call TRBJ2-3; 11 bases are shared with TRBD2. From germline, CDR1 is MDHEN and CDR2 SYDVKM. Unmatched junction bases numbered 18, after V lost 6 bases and J lost 7 bases. The CDR3 is made up of 18 amino acids. The CDR3 DNA reads as TGTGCCAGCAGCCCTCCCATCAGGGTACTAGCGGGAGTCCATACGCAGTATTTT. Its protein product is CASSPPIRVLAGVHTQYF.

The V and J genes are TRBV28 and TRBJ1-1; D remains unclear. This CDR3 contains 14 residues. Germline loops: CDR1 MDHEN, CDR2 SYDVKM. V was clipped by 6 bases and J by 1 base, with 12 bases between them. Written as DNA, the CDR3 is TGTGCCAGCAGCCCAGCACGGTGGAACACTGAAGCTTTCTTT. It specifies CASSPARWNTEAFF. The variable domain in full, completed from reference TRBV28 and TRBJ1-1, reads DVKVTQSSRYLVKRTGEKVFLECVQDMDHENMFWYRQDPGLGLRLIYFSYDVKMKEKGDIPEGYSVSREKKERFSLILESASTNQTSMYLCASSPARWNTEAFFGQGTRLTVV.

The J gene is TRBJ1-2, the V gene TRBV20-1; possibly TRBD1 for D (5 bases). The CDR3 runs to 13 residues. Germline V gene lookup returns CDR1 DFQATT and CDR2 SNEGSKA (reference sequence). V lost 8 bases and J 7 bases, leaving 20 bases between the germline ends. The CDR3 DNA reads as TGCAGTTTTTCGGGGCAGGCGGGTCGTGGCTACACCTTC. This codes for CSFSGQAGRGYTF.

The gene calls are TRBV4-3 and TRBJ2-5; D might be TRBD1 (5 bases). The J call is doubtful: the DNA matches TRBJ2-7 better. Germline V gene lookup returns CDR1 LGHNA and CDR2 YSLEER. This CDR3 has 13 amino acids. The CDR3 DNA reads TGCGCCAGCGCTAAGGGATGGGGCGTCGAGCAGTACTTC. Translation: CASAKGWGVEQYF.

The rearrangement joins TRBV29-1 to TRBJ1-5; D is ambiguous. V gave up 5 bases and J gave up 3 bases, with 8 bases separating them. There are 12 residues in the CDR3. Per germline, CDR1 SQVTM and CDR2 ANQGSEA. CDR3 sequence reads: CSVRDPNQPQHF. DNA for the CDR3: TGCAGCGTTCGAGACCCCAATCAGCCCCAGCATTTT.

V is TRBV11-2 and J is TRBJ2-3; 9 bases match TRBD1. CDR1 is SGHAT and CDR2 is FQNNGV in the germline V gene. V shed 5 bases and J 6 bases; nucleotides not matched to a gene: 27. The CDR3 runs to 21 residues. This CDR3 is CASSPPWVGTGSLLNGDTQYF. DNA for the CDR3: TGTGCCAGCAGCCCCCCCTGGGTCGGGACAGGGAGCCTACTAAATGGGGATACGCAGTATTTT. Variable domain in full (rest from reference TRBV11-2 and TRBJ2-3): EAGVAQSPRYKIIEKRQSVAFWCNPISGHATLYWYQQILGQGPKLLIQFQNNGVVDDSQLPKDRFSAERLKGVDSTLKIQPAKLEDSAVYLCASSPPWVGTGSLLNGDTQYFGPGTRLTVL.

The J gene is TRBJ1-3, the V gene TRBV29-1; unclear D gene. The CDR3 has 13 amino acids. The germline V gene has CDR1 SQVTM and CDR2 ANQGSEA. V gave up 4 bases and J gave up 0 bases, with 7 bases separating them. The CDR3 protein is CSVAGFSGNTIYF. CDR3 in DNA: TGCAGCGTTGCTGGCTTCTCTGGAAACACCATATATTTT.

The chain couples TRBV7-9 to TRBJ2-3; 9 bases are a match to TRBD2. V dropped 0 bases and J dropped 5; count of bases not matched to a gene: 15. Germline V gives CDR1 SEHNR, CDR2 FQNEAQ (reference sequence). The CDR3 totals 19 residues. This chain's CDR3 is CASSLAQLSGLARGDTQYF. For the CDR3, the DNA is TGTGCCAGCAGCTTAGCGCAGCTTTCGGGACTAGCAAGGGGAGATACGCAGTATTTT.

Remarks on this clonotype: The junction does not match germline at one end; this may be a read error. V gene TRBV27 combines with J gene TRBJ2-1; D remains ambiguous. Per the germline V gene, CDR1 is MNHEY and CDR2 is SMNVEV (reference sequence). The CDR3 spans 14 residues. CDR3 coding DNA: TGTGCCAGCAGTAGATCAGTCTCCTACAATGAGCGGTTCTTC. This sequence encodes CASSRSVSYNERFF.

The chain combines TRBV24-1 with TRBJ2-3; D may be TRBD1 (7 bases). This CDR3 region has 16 residues. The V and J ends lost 2 bases and 6 bases respectively, with 17 bases between them. Germline loops: CDR1 KGHDR, CDR2 SFDVKD. The CDR3 region is CATSDSFGGGGDTQYF. CDR3 sequence (DNA): TGTGCCACCAGTGATTCGTTTGGAGGGGGCGGCGATACGCAGTATTTT.

This clonotype has just a few counts. The V and J genes are TRBV15 and TRBJ2-1; 7 nucleotides line up with TRBD2. V gave up 3 bases and J gave up 7 bases; unmatched junction bases: 3. CDR3 size: 13 residues. Germline-derived CDR1 and CDR2 are LNHNV and YYDKDF (reference sequence). The CDR3 sequence is CATSSGGLNEQFF. CDR3 nucleotides: TGTGCCACCAGCAGCGGGGGGTTGAATGAGCAGTTCTTC. Together with reference TRBV15 and TRBJ2-1, the CDR3 gives the full variable domain: DAMVIQNPRYQVTQFGKPVTLSCSQTLNHNVMYWYQQKSSQAPKLLFHYYDKDFNNEADTPDNFQSRRPNTSFCFLDIRSPGLGDTAMYLCATSSGGLNEQFFGPGTRLTVL.

The chain carries TRBV6-2 or TRBV6-3 and TRBJ2-7, with a weak D call TRBD2 (5 bases). CDR3 length equals 13 residues. CDR1 is MNHEY and CDR2 is SVGEGT in the germline V gene. Between the trimmed V and J ends, which lost 2 bases and 4 bases, there was a span of 9 bases. The CDR3 nucleotides read TGTGCCAGCAGTTACGGCCGGAGGTACGAGCAGTACTTC. Its protein product is CASSYGRRYEQYF.

The table lists this clonotype with a few counts. The chain recombines TRBV3-1 with TRBJ2-1, with 8 bases aligning to TRBD1. The V segment lost 3 bases and the J segment 6 bases; nucleotides outside the gene matches: 10. The CDR3 spans 16 residues. CDR1 and CDR2 (germline): LGHDT, YNNKEL (reference sequence). The CDR3 bases are TGTGCCAGCAGCCAGATCTACTCAGGGGGCGGCAATGAGCAGTTCTTC. As protein: CASSQIYSGGGNEQFF.

The chain uses TRBV28 and TRBJ1-2; TRBD1 aligns across 9 bases. Trimming removed 4 bases from V and 2 bases from J; junction bases left unmatched: 5. This CDR3 region has 15 residues. Germline V gene data show CDR1 as MDHEN and CDR2 as SYDVKM. CDR3 loop: CASSSGDRGNYGYTF. The CDR3 DNA sequence: TGTGCCAGCAGTTCCGGAGACAGGGGGAACTATGGCTACACCTTC.

The rearrangement joins TRBV27 to TRBJ2-1; D gene uncertain. Deletions cut 2 bases from V and 3 bases from J, with 11 bases between. In germline, CDR1 is MNHEY, CDR2 SMNVEV (reference sequence). CDR3 size: 15 residues. Here the CDR3 reads CASSLMGHRYNEQFF. CDR3 in DNA: TGTGCCAGCAGTTTAATGGGTCATCGCTACAATGAGCAGTTCTTC.

The CDR3: CSARDPQTSGSVEYF. The DNA for the CDR3 is TGCAGTGCTAGAGATCCACAGACTAGCGGGAGTGTGGAGTACTTC. The chain has TRBV20-1 and TRBJ2-5; TRBD2 agrees at 12 bases. The germline gives CDR1 DFQATT, CDR2 SNEGSKA (reference sequence). V shed 0 bases and J 12 bases; nucleotides not matched to a gene: 11. CDR3 size: 15 residues.

V usage is TRBV29-1 and J usage is TRBJ2-7; maybe TRBD2 (6 bases). Matching the DNA end better, TRBJ2-5 makes the J call doubtful. This CDR3 comprises 13 residues. Germline lookup yields CDR1 SQVTM and CDR2 ANQGSEA. CDR3 loop: CSVEEWREETQYF. The CDR3 DNA reads TGCAGCGTTGAAGAGTGGAGGGAAGAGACCCAGTACTTC.